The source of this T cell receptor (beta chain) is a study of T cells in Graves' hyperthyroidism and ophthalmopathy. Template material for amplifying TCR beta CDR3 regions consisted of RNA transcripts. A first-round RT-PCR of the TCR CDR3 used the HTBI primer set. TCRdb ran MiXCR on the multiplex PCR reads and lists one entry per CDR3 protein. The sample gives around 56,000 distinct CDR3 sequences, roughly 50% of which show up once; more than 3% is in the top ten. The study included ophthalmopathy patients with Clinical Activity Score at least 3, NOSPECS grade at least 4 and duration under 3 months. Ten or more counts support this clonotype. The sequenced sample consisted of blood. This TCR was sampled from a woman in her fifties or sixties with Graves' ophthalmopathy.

The CDR3 here is CASKFRGGTDEQYF. In nucleotides, the CDR3 is TGTGCCAGCAAATTCAGAGGGGGAACTGACGAGCAGTACTTC. This sequence joins TRBV6-1 and TRBJ2-7; D perhaps matches TRBD1 (6 bases). Trimming took 7 bases from V and 5 from J, leaving 18 bases between them. The germline V gene has CDR1 MNHNS and CDR2 SASEGT. The CDR3 has 14 residues.